The source of this T cell receptor (beta chain) is a study of STAT3 mutations in large granular lymphocyte leukemia. Study-level points and caveats: Every T-cell large granular lymphocyte leukemia patient had at least one immunodominant TCR beta clonotype.

The method was immunoSEQ multiplex PCR; TCRdb's version includes in-frame clones alone and lacks a portion of them. The table has under 25,000 clones, about 90% seen once; the top ten hold over 40%. As for this clone: Its antigen is unknown.

The CDR3 extends over 13 amino acids. CDR1 and CDR2 from the germline V gene are GTSNPN and SVGIG (reference sequence). Trimming took off 4 bases at V and 2 bases at J, with 12 bases between the two ends. The chain employs TRBV30 and TRBJ2-7; D may be TRBD1 (6 bases). This clonotype originated in a man in his fifties or sixties with T-cell large granular lymphocyte leukemia. Some clones in this sample may be carry-over from other donors' samples. Sequenced sample: peripheral blood mononuclear cells. The CDR3 sequence: CAWTQGTPYEQYF. DNA for the CDR3: TGTGCCTGGACCCAGGGGACCCCCTACGAGCAGTACTTC.